Listed below are T cell receptor beta chains from one sample, sequenced in a study of T cell responses to AZD1222 COVID-19 vaccine. Sequenced by immunoSEQ multiplex PCR; TCRdb stores in-frame clones only, minus some. The sample lists fewer than 300,000 clones, about 92% seen once, with less than 0.6% in the top ten. Sequenced here: peripheral blood, sampled on day 0 of AZD1222 vaccination. These receptors were collected from an adult in good health. Each CDR3 is given with its conserved first and last residue. The D gene is left open where the match is weak. For some rows the clone size is stated as once, few or many, or as a class when expanded; others skip it.

NA	TRBJ2-5	NA	TRBV7-9	TGTGCCAGCAGCTTAGTCCCTACAGAGACCCAGTACTTC	CASSLVPTETQYF
TRBD1	TRBJ1-2	NA	TRBV2	TGTGCCAGCAGTGAAGAGGGGACAGGGGTAGGCTACACCTTC	CASSEEGTGVGYTF
NA	TRBJ2-5	NA	TRBV11-1	TGTGCCAGCAGCCTCCGACGGCAAGAGACCCAGTACTTC	CASSLRRQETQYF
NA	TRBJ2-7	NA	TRBV6-5	TGTGCCAGCAGCACAACCTTCCTAAGTGAGCAGTACTTC	CASSTTFLSEQYF
NA	TRBJ2-4	NA	TRBV11-2	TGTGCCAGCAGCTTAAGTGGGGGACACATTCAGTACTTC	CASSLSGGHIQYF
NA	TRBJ2-3	NA	TRBV5-4	TGTGCCAGCAGCACCCCTCGGGGTTCGCCAGGGGATACGCAGTATTTT	CASSTPRGSPGDTQYF
NA	TRBJ1-1	NA	TRBV13	TGTGCCAGCAGCTTAGGGGGGTATGAAGCTTTCTTT	CASSLGGYEAFF
NA	TRBJ2-7	NA	TRBV5-1	TGCGCCAGCAGCTTGGCGGATAGAGAGGACGAGCAGTACTTC	CASSLADREDEQYF
TRBD1	TRBJ2-7	NA	TRBV5-5	TGTGCCAGCACCCCGGACAGGGTAAGGTACGAGCAGTACTTC	CASTPDRVRYEQYF
NA	TRBJ2-5	NA	TRBV20-1	TGCAGGGGAGAAGGGGAGACCCAGTACTTC	CRGEGETQYF
NA	TRBJ2-7	NA	TRBV4-1	TGCGCCAGCAGCCAAACAGACATGGGCCTTACTAAAAGCTACGAGCAGTACTTC	CASSQTDMGLTKSYEQYF
NA	TRBJ1-2	NA	TRBV3-1/TRBV3-2	TGTGCCAGCAGCCAAATAGCGGGAGAGAATGGCTACACCTTC	CASSQIAGENGYTF
NA	TRBJ2-6	NA	TRBV19	TGTGCCAGTATACCTGGGGGGAGTTCTGGGGCCAACGTCCTGACTTTC	CASIPGGSSGANVLTF
NA	TRBJ1-1	once	TRBV2	TGTGCCAGCAGTGGGGTTATGGGGGCGGGCACTGAAGCTTTCTTT	CASSGVMGAGTEAFF
NA	TRBJ2-3	NA	TRBV28	TGTGCCAGCAGTTTACCCCGGACAGATACGCAGTATTTT	CASSLPRTDTQYF
NA	TRBJ1-2	NA	TRBV11-2	TGTGCCAGCAGCTTAAAGAGGGGTTTCGGCTACACCTTC	CASSLKRGFGYTF
NA	TRBJ1-3	NA	TRBV5-4	TGTGCCAGCAGCTTTCCAATAACTGGAAACACCATATATTTT	CASSFPITGNTIYF
NA	TRBJ1-3	once	TRBV9	TGTGCCAGCAGCGCGCGACTCGGCTCTGGAAACACCATATATTTT	CASSARLGSGNTIYF
NA	TRBJ2-7	once	TRBV29-1	TGCAGCGTTAATAATCCAGGGGAGTACGAGCAGTACTTC	CSVNNPGEYEQYF
NA	TRBJ1-1	NA	TRBV10-3	TGTGCCATCAGTGAAGGGGGAGGCACTGAAGCTTTCTTT	CAISEGGGTEAFF